The present T cell receptor (beta chain) was sequenced within a study of cytomegalovirus exposure and HLA in healthy donors. In the study overall: The approximately 110 validation repertoires used a platform that matched the one used for the 666 first-cohort repertoires, as a later analysis reported.

This clone was recorded only once. Its antigen is as yet unknown. Clones were sequenced by immunoSEQ multiplex PCR, and TCRdb holds only the in-frame ones, with some missing. Of roughly 150,000 clones listed, around 90% are singletons. Overall study results and limits: As was reported, the classifier diagnosed cytomegalovirus status with high specificity and sensitivity. According to a subsequent analysis, TCR clusters from the first cohort were inclined to appear together in the roughly 120 validation repertoires.

The specimen was PBMCs. This TCR was recovered from a man between 18 and 29 years old in good health and CMV-seronegative.

CDR3 protein: CASSEVRGSTDTQYF. The CDR3 bases are TGTGCCAGCAGTGAAGTACGGGGAAGCACAGATACGCAGTATTTT. The chain employs TRBV6-1 and TRBJ2-3, with D possibly matching TRBD2 (5 bases). Trimming removed 1 base at V and 0 bases at J, with 8 bases between. Germline CDR1 is MNHNS and CDR2 is SASEGT. The CDR3 is made up of 15 amino acids.